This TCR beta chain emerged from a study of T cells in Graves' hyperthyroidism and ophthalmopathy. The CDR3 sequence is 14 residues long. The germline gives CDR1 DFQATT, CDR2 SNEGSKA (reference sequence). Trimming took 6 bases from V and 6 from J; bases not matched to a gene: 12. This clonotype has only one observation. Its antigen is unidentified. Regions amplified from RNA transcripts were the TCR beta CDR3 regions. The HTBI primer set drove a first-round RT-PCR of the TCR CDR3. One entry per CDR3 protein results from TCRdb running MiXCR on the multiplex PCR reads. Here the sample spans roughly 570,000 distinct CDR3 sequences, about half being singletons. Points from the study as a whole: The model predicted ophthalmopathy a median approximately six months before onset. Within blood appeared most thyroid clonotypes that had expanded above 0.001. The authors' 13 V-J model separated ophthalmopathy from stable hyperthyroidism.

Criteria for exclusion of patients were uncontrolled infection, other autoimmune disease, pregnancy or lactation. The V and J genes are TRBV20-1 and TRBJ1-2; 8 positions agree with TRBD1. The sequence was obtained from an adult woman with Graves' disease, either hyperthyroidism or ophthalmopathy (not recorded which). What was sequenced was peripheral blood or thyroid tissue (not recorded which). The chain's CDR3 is CSARSTGGRDGYTF. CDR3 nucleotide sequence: TGCAGTGCCAGGTCTACAGGGGGTAGGGATGGCTACACCTTC.